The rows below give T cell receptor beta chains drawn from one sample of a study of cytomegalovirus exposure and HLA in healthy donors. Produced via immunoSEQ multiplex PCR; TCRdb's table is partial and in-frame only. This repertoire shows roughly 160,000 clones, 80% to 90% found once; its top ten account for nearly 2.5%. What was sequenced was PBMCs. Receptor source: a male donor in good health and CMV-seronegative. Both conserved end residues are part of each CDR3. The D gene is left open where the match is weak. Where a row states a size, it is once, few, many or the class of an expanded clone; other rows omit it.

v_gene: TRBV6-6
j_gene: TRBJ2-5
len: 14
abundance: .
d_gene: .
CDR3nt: TGTGCCAGCAGTTATTTGGGGGGCCAAGAGACCCAGTACTTC
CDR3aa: CASSYLGGQETQYF

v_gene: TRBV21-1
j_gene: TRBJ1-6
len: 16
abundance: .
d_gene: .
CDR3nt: TGTGCCAGCAGCAGTTATCAGGCGACCTATAATTCACCCCTCCACTTT
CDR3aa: CASSSYQATYNSPLHF

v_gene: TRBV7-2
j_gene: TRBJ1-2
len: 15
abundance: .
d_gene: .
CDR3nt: TGTGCCAGCAGCTTAGTTGACAGCAATAACTATGGCTACACCTTC
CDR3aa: CASSLVDSNNYGYTF

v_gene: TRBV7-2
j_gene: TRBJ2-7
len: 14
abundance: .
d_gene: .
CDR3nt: TGTGCCAGCAGCTATAGACATCTTCTATACGAGCAGTACTTC
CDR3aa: CASSYRHLLYEQYF

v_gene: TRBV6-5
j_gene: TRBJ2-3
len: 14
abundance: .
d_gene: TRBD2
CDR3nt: TGTGCCAGCAGTGACCATGGGAGGGGTGATACGCAGTATTTT
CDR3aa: CASSDHGRGDTQYF

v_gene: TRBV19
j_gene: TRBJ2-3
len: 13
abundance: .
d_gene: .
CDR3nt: TGTGCCAGTAGTATAATGTCGAGAGATACGCAGTATTTT
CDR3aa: CASSIMSRDTQYF

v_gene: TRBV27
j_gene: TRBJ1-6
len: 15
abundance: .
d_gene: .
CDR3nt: TGTGCCAGTAGACAGAAGGGGCGTTATAATTCACCCCTCCACTTT
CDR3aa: CASRQKGRYNSPLHF

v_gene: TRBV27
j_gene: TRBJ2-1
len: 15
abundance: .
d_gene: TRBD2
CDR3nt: TGTGCCAGCAGTAAGGGACTAGCGGGACCTAATGAGCAGTTCTTC
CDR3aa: CASSKGLAGPNEQFF

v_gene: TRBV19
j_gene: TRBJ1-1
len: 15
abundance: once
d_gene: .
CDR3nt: TGTGCCAGTAGTACCAAAAAGAGGGTGAACACTGAAGCTTTCTTT
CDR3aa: CASSTKKRVNTEAFF

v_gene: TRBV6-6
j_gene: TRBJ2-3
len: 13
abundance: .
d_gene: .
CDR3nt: TGTGCCAGCAGGCGGGACTCTACAGATACGCAGTATTTT
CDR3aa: CASRRDSTDTQYF

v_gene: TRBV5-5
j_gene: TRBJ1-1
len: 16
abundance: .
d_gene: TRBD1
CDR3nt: TGTGCCAGCATCTCTCTCGCGGGACAGGGGCGAACTGAAGCTTTCTTT
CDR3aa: CASISLAGQGRTEAFF

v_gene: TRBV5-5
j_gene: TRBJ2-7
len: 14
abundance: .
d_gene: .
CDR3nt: TGTGCCAGCAGCTTTCTCGGGGGCTCCTACGAGCAGTACTTC
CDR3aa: CASSFLGGSYEQYF

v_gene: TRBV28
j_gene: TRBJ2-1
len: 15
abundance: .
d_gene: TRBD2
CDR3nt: TGTGCCAGCAGCCGACTAGCGGGAGACAACAATGAGCAGTTCTTC
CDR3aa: CASSRLAGDNNEQFF

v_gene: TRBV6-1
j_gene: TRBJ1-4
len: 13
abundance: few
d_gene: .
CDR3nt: TGTGCCAGCAGTGCGACAGTCGACGAAAAACTGTTTTTT
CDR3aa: CASSATVDEKLFF

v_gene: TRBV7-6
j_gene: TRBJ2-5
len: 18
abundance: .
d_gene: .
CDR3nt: TGTGCCAGCAGCCTAGGAAGCCGCCTGACAGCGTACCAAGAGACCCAGTACTTC
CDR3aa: CASSLGSRLTAYQETQYF

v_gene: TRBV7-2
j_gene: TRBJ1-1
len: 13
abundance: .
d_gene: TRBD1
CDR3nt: TGTGCCAGCAGCCCGGGGGACAGAGGTGAAGCTTTCTTT
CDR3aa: CASSPGDRGEAFF

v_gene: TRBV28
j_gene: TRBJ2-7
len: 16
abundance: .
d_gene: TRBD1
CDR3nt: TGTGCCAGCAGTACTACAAGGACAGGAAACTCCTACGAGCAGTACTTC
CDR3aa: CASSTTRTGNSYEQYF

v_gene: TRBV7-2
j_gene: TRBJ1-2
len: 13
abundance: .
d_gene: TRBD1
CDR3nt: TGTGCCAGCAGCGAATACAGGGGGGGTGGCTACACCTTC
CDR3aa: CASSEYRGGGYTF

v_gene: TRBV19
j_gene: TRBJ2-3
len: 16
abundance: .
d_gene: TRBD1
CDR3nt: TGTGCCAGTAGTATCCCGACAGGGGGGCTCACAGATACGCAGTATTTT
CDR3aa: CASSIPTGGLTDTQYF

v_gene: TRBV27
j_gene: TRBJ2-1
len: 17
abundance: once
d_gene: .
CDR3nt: TGTGCCAGCAGTATTTCGCCCGGACACTACCCCTACAATGAGCAGTTCTTC
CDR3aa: CASSISPGHYPYNEQFF

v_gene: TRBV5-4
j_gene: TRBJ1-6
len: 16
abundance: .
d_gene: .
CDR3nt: TGTGCCAGCAGCTTGCATGGGGCAGGATCTAATTCACCCCTCCACTTT
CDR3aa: CASSLHGAGSNSPLHF

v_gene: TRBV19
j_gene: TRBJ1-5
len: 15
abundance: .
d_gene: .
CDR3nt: TGTGCCAGTACCTCCGGGAGGGATGCTAATCAGCCCCAGCATTTT
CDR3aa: CASTSGRDANQPQHF

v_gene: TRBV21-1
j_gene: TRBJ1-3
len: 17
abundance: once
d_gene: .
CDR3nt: TGTGCCAGCAGTCGTGGGTGGGCAGGGGTCTTTGGAAACACCATATATTTT
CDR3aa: CASSRGWAGVFGNTIYF

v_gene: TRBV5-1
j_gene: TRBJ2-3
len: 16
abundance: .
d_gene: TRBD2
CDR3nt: TGCGCCAGCAGCATCACCTTCGGGGGGGACGGAGATACGCAGTATTTT
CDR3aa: CASSITFGGDGDTQYF

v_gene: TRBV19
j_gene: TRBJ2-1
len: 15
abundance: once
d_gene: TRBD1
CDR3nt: TGTGCCAGTAGCCTAACGGGACAGGGCTATGGTGAGCAGTTCTTC
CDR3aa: CASSLTGQGYGEQFF

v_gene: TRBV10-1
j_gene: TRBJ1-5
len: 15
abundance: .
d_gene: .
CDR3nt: TGCGCCAGCGCCTTACAGGGTAAGGTGGATCAGCCCCAGCATTTT
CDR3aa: CASALQGKVDQPQHF

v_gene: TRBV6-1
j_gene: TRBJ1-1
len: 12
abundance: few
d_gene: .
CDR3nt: TGTGCCAGCACTCGAGATAACACTGAAGCTTTCTTT
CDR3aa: CASTRDNTEAFF

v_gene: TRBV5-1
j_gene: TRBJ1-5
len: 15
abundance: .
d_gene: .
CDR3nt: TGCGCCAGCAGCCTACAAGAGGATAGCAATCAGCCCCAGCATTTT
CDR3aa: CASSLQEDSNQPQHF

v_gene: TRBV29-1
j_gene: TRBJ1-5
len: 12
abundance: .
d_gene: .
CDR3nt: TGCAGCGTTCGGGAGAGCAATCAGCCCCAGCATTTT
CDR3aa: CSVRESNQPQHF